This entry concerns a single T cell receptor beta chain. It lacks a known antigen. No much larger clone exists at a distance of one base, and base qualities are not known. Spanning cysteine to phenylalanine, the CDR3 consists of 14 amino acids. Of the read, only the CDR3 DNA is kept; its 42 bases are in frame from base 1. The germline V gene (reference sequence) sets CDR1 to LNHDA and CDR2 to SQIVND. Trimming removed 4 bases from V and 7 bases from J; the gene matches leave 5 bases unexplained. This record comes from a study of T cell changes during pregnancy in multiple sclerosis (dated by TCRdb to the late 2010s). For the wider study: The study looked at changes in the T cell repertoire across pregnancy in women with multiple sclerosis.

Preparation of the library involved the immunoSEQ multiplex PCR assay. TCRdb took over this immuneACCESS table, retaining in-frame rearrangements with V and J assigned. Such tables are incomplete; in checked studies, under half of the missing clones stem from an unresolved V gene, and the remainder is unexplained. A total of roughly 100,000 clones appear in this sample, 91% of them only once. Over 1.5% of the sample belongs to the ten largest clones. The TCR originated in a female donor in good health, enrolled as a control in a pregnancy study. Sample: peripheral blood, taken after pregnancy. The chain is encoded by TRBV19 joined to TRBJ2-2; 8 central nucleotides agree with TRBD2. The nucleotide sequence reads TGTGCCAGTAGTACCCGGGAGGGATACGGGGAGCTGTTTTTT. Its protein reads: CASSTREGYGELFF.